One sample yielded the 8 T cell receptor beta chains listed below, sequenced in a study of cytomegalovirus exposure and HLA in healthy donors. The PCR made use of 60 Vbeta and 13 Jbeta primers. Libraries were prepared by immunoSEQ multiplex PCR; TCRdb keeps only in-frame clonotypes and omits some of them. Among roughly 200,000 clones listed, 75% to 90% were seen once. The sample was PBMCs. All receptors come from a woman younger than 45 in good health and CMV-seronegative.

The V and J genes are TRBV14 and TRBJ1-1; the D gene is possibly TRBD1 (6 bases). The CDR3 spans 12 residues. Trimming removed 4 bases at V and 10 bases at J, with 13 bases between. Germline CDR1 is SGHDN and CDR2 is FVKESK. DNA for the CDR3: TGTGCCAGCAGCCCTTCTGGGGGCAGAGCTTTCTTT. Amino acids: CASSPSGGRAFF.

This chain connects TRBV6-1 to TRBJ1-1; D is possibly TRBD1 (5 bases). Per the germline V gene, CDR1 is MNHNS and CDR2 is SASEGT. The CDR3 is 16 amino acids. Trimming removed 4 bases from V and 6 bases from J, with 21 bases in between. The CDR3 protein is CASSASYQGGIAEAFF. Written as DNA, the CDR3 is TGTGCCAGCAGTGCCAGTTACCAGGGTGGTATCGCTGAAGCTTTCTTT.

The V gene is TRBV5-5, the J gene TRBJ2-3; possible D gene TRBD2, 5 bases. V was pared by 4 bases and J by 11 bases, with 14 bases between. The length of the CDR3 is 12 residues. The germline CDR1 and CDR2 sequences are SGHKS and YYEKEE (reference sequence). CDR3 in amino acids: CASSPRAEVQYF. CDR3 in DNA: TGTGCCAGCAGCCCCCGGGCGGAGGTGCAGTATTTT.

The J gene is TRBJ1-5, the V gene TRBV4-2; D gene uncertain. The CDR3 loop spans 14 amino acids. CDR1 is LGHNA, CDR2 YNFKEQ, per germline. With 0 bases removed from V and 6 bases from J, the gap between germline ends came to 9 bases. CDR3 sequence (DNA): TGTGCCAGCAGCCAAGATTCCACCGGTCAGCCCCAGCATTTT. It yields the protein CASSQDSTGQPQHF.

The chain combines TRBV4-1 with TRBJ2-7; maybe TRBD1 (5 bases). The CDR3 length is 13 residues. Germline CDR1 and CDR2: MGHRA and YSYEKL. V lost 3 bases and J lost 7, with 13 bases in between. The CDR3 DNA is TGCGCCAGCAGCCAGGACATTAGTAGTGAGCAGTACTTC. This gives the protein CASSQDISSEQYF.

As concerns this clone: Its ends do not fully match the called genes, so a read error is possible. The chain has TRBV2 and TRBJ1-4, with D perhaps matching TRBD1 (5 bases). This CDR3 comprises 14 residues. Per germline, CDR1 SNHLY and CDR2 FYNNEI. The CDR3 bases are TGTGCCAGCAGGGAAGGGGCGCTTAATGAAAAACTGTTTTTT. Translating it yields CASREGALNEKLFF.

This chain joins TRBV19 and TRBJ2-3; 12 bases are shared with TRBD2. The CDR3 has 15 amino acids. Germline lookup yields CDR1 LNHDA and CDR2 SQIVND (reference sequence). With V trimmed by 6 bases and J by 6 bases, 7 bases remained unmatched. The CDR3 protein is CASSRLAGDGDTQYF. The CDR3, as DNA: TGTGCCAGTAGCAGACTAGCGGGAGACGGGGATACGCAGTATTTT.

This clone was detected a few times. V is TRBV7-6 and J is TRBJ2-3; no reliable D call. The V gene's germline CDR1 is SGHVS and CDR2 FNYEAQ. The V end lost 3 bases, the J end lost 2 bases, and 9 bases lay between the germline ends. The CDR3 is 14 residues long. In DNA, the CDR3 is TGTGCCAGCAGCTTCCAGGCTTTCACAGATACGCAGTATTTT. Protein product: CASSFQAFTDTQYF.